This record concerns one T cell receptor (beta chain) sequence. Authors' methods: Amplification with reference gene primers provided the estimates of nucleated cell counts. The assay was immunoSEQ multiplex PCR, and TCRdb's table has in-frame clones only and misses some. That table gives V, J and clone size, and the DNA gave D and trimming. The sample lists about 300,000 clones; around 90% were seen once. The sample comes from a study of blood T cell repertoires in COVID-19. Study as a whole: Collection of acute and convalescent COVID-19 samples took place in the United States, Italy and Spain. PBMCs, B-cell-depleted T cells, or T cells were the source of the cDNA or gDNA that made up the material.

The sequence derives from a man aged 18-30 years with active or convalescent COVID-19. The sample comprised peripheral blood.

CDR3 DNA sequence: TGTGCCAGCACCAGCGACCGATACAAAAACATTCAGTACTTC. Its translation: CASTSDRYKNIQYF. The rearrangement links TRBV9 to TRBJ2-4; D gene unclear. Germline V gene lookup returns CDR1 SGDLS and CDR2 YYNGEE. The germline V and J ends were trimmed by 6 bases and 3 bases, with 13 bases remaining between them. The CDR3 contains 14 residues.